This T cell receptor beta chain appears in the sequencing data of a study of blood T cells in healthy people across ages. About the study: Roughly one uniquely barcoded beta molecule per two T cells was captured.

Trimming cost V 8 bases and J 6 bases; bases outside gene matches: 10. Germline V gives CDR1 MNHNY, CDR2 SVGAGI (reference sequence). The CDR3 spans 14 residues. Together with a sample-barcoded 5' primer, a J-beta primer mix was included in a second PCR lasting roughly 7 to 11 cycles. One entry per CDR3 protein, called by TCRdb with MiXCR from the 5' RACE reads. The table has over 1.5 million distinct CDR3 sequences, around 48% seen once; the top ten hold around 2.1%. Comments on this clonotype: Its antigen remains unidentified.

Study-wide findings and caveats: More naive CD4+ cells and higher diversity were found in long-lived than in aged donors. Naive T cell percentage showed a strong correlation with the diversity of TCR beta.

Sample: blood. This receptor was taken from a woman aged 40 to 50 in good health. This rearrangement joins TRBV6-6 to TRBJ1-2, with 9 bases identical to TRBD1. CDR3: CASPYRGQKDGYTF. CDR3 in DNA: TGTGCCAGCCCCTACAGGGGGCAGAAGGATGGCTACACCTTC.